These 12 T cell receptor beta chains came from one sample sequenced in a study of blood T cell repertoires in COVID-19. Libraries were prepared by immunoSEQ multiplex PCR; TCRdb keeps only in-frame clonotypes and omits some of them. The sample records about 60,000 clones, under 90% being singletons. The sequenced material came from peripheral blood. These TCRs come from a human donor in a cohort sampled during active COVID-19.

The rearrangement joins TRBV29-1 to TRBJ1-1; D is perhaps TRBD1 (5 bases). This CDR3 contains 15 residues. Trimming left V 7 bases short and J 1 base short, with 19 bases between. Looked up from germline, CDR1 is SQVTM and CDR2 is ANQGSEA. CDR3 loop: CSAAFNGGRNTEAFF. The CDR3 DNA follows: TGCAGCGCTGCGTTTAATGGGGGGAGGAACACTGAAGCTTTCTTT. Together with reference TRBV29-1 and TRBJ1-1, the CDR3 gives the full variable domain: SAVISQKPSRDICQRGTSLTIQCQVDSQVTMMFWYRQQPGQSLTLIATANQGSEATYESGFVIDKFPISRPNLTFSTLTVSNMSPEDSSIYLCSAAFNGGRNTEAFFGQGTRLTVV.

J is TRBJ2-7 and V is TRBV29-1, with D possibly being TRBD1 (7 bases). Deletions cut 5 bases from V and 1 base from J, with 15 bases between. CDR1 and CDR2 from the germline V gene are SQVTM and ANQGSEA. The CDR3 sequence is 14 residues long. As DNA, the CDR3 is TGCAGCGTTTCCAGGGGGGAAGGGTCCTACGAGCAGTACTTC. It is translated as CSVSRGEGSYEQYF.

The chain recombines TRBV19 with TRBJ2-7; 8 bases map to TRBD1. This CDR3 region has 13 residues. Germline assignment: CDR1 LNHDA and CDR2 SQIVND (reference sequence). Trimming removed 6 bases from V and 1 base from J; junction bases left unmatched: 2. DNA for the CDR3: TGTGCCAGTAGAGGGGACAGGTCCTACGAGCAGTACTTC. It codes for CASRGDRSYEQYF. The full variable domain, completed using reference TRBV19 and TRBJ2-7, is DGGITQSPKYLFRKEGQNVTLSCEQNLNHDAMYWYRQDPGQGLRLIYYSQIVNDFQKGDIAEGYSVSREKKESFPLTVTSAQKNPTAFYLCASRGDRSYEQYFGPGTRLTVT.

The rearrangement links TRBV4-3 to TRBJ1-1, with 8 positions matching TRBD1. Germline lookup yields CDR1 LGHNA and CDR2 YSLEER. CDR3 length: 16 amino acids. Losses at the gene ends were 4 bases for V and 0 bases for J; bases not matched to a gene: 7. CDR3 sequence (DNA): TGCGCCAGCAGCCCAAGCAGGGGGCACATGAACACTGAAGCTTTCTTT. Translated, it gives CASSPSRGHMNTEAFF.

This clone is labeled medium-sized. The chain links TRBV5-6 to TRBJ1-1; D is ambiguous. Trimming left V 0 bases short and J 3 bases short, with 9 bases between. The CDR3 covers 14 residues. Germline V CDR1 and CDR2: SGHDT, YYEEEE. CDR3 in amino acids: CASSLDSYHTEAFF. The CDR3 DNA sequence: TGTGCCAGCAGCTTGGACAGTTACCACACTGAAGCTTTCTTT. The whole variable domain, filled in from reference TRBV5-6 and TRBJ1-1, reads DAGVTQSPTHLIKTRGQQVTLRCSPKSGHDTVSWYQQALGQGPQFIFQYYEEEERQRGNFPDRFSGHQFPNYSSELNVNALLLGDSALYLCASSLDSYHTEAFFGQGTRLTVV.

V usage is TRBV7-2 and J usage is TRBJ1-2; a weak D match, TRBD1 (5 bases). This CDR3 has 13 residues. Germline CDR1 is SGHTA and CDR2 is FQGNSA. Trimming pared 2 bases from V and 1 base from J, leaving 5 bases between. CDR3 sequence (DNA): TGTGCCAGCAGCTTACAGGGTAACTATGGCTACACCTTC. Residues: CASSLQGNYGYTF.

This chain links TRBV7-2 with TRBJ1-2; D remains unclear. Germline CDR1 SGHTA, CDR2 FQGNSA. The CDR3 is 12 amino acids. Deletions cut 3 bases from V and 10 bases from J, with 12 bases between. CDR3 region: CASSFQTTDYTF. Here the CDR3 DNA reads TGTGCCAGCAGCTTCCAAACTACCGACTACACCTTC.

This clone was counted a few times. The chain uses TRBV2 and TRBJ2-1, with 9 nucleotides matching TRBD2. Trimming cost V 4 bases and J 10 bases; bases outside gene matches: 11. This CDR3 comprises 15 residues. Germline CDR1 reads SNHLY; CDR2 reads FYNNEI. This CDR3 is CASSATPASGTEQFF. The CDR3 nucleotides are TGTGCCAGCAGTGCTACCCCGGCTAGCGGGACCGAGCAGTTCTTC.

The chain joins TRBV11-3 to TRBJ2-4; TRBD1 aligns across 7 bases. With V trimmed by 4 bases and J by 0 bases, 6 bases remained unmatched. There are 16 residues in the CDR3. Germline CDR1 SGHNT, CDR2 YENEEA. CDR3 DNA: TGTGCCAGCAGCTCACCGGGGACAGTAGCCAAAAACATTCAGTACTTC. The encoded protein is CASSSPGTVAKNIQYF.

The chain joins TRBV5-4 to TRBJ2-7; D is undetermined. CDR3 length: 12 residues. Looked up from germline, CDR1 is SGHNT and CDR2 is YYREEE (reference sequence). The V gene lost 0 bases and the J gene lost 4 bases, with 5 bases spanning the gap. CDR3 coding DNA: TGTGCCAGCAGCTTGGCCCCATACGAGCAGTACTTC. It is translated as CASSLAPYEQYF.

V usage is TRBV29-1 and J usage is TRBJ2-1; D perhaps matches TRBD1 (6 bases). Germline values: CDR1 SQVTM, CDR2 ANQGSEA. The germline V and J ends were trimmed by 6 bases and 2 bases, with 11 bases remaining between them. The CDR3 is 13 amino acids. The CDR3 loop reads CSVQGGTYNEQFF. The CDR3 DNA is TGCAGCGTGCAAGGGGGTACCTACAATGAGCAGTTCTTC.

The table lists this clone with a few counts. As DNA, the CDR3 is TGTGCCAGCAGTTACCGGTTGGGCAATCAGCCCCAGCATTTT. Protein sequence: CASSYRLGNQPQHF. V usage is TRBV6-5 and J usage is TRBJ1-5, with unresolved D. CDR1 is MNHEY and CDR2 is SVGAGI in the germline V gene. Trimming took off 2 bases at V and 2 bases at J, with 7 bases between the two ends. The CDR3 runs to 14 residues.